Listed below are T cell receptor beta chains from one sample, sequenced in a study of a mutant IDH1 vaccine in newly diagnosed glioma. TCRdb's copy holds only in-frame clones and misses some; the assay was immunoSEQ multiplex PCR. The sample carries about 34,000 clones, 65% to 80% recorded once. Sequenced material: peripheral blood mononuclear cells (PBMCs), taken from a glioma patient treated with radiotherapy, temozolomide or both. These receptors originate from a man aged 45-60 years with glioma. Some clones in this sample may be carry-over from other donors' samples. Both conserved end residues are part of each CDR3. The order of the fields is clone size, V gene, D gene, J gene, CDR3 DNA, CDR3 protein. A D gene is named only where the DNA matches it firmly. Size is omitted from some rows. Given values are once, few, many or a class for expanded clones.

abundance: .
v_gene: TRBV18
d_gene: .
j_gene: TRBJ1-1
CDR3nt: TGTGCCAGCTCACAGGGATCGGAGTCCGGGGCTGAAGCTTTCTTT
CDR3aa: CASSQGSESGAEAFF

abundance: .
v_gene: TRBV6-1
d_gene: .
j_gene: TRBJ1-2
CDR3nt: TGTGCCAGCAGTGAAGCGGCCGGCCTGGCGTTGTCTAACTATGGCTACACCTTC
CDR3aa: CASSEAAGLALSNYGYTF

abundance: .
v_gene: TRBV6-1
d_gene: TRBD2
j_gene: TRBJ2-7
CDR3nt: TGTGCCAGCAGTGAGCTCCCGACTAGCGGGGTTTACGAGCAGTACTTC
CDR3aa: CASSELPTSGVYEQYF

abundance: few
v_gene: TRBV25-1
d_gene: .
j_gene: TRBJ1-1
CDR3nt: TGTGCCAGCAGTGAATATTTCGGGGCCGATGAAGCTTTCTTT
CDR3aa: CASSEYFGADEAFF

abundance: .
v_gene: TRBV7-2
d_gene: TRBD2
j_gene: TRBJ2-7
CDR3nt: TGTGCCAGCAGGGGGACTAACTCCTACGAGCAGTACTTC
CDR3aa: CASRGTNSYEQYF

abundance: few
v_gene: TRBV28
d_gene: .
j_gene: TRBJ1-2
CDR3nt: TGTGCCAGCAGCTTCCAGAGAGGCCGCGGCTACACCTTC
CDR3aa: CASSFQRGRGYTF

abundance: .
v_gene: TRBV15
d_gene: TRBD2
j_gene: TRBJ2-1
CDR3nt: TGTGCCACCAGCAGCTTCTCGGGCACTAGCGGGAGGGACAATGAGCAGTTCTTC
CDR3aa: CATSSFSGTSGRDNEQFF

abundance: few
v_gene: TRBV19
d_gene: .
j_gene: TRBJ1-5
CDR3nt: TGTGCCAGTAGTATACGGCAGGGTAATCAGCCCCAGCATTTT
CDR3aa: CASSIRQGNQPQHF

abundance: .
v_gene: TRBV5-4
d_gene: .
j_gene: TRBJ2-6
CDR3nt: TGTGCCAGCAGCTCCGGTAGGGAGGCCAACGTCCTGACTTTC
CDR3aa: CASSSGREANVLTF

abundance: few
v_gene: TRBV6-5
d_gene: .
j_gene: TRBJ1-1
CDR3nt: TGTGCCAGCAGGCGGGGAGCGGGGTTTTTTGCTGAAGCTTTCTTT
CDR3aa: CASRRGAGFFAEAFF

abundance: .
v_gene: TRBV5-4
d_gene: TRBD2
j_gene: TRBJ2-1
CDR3nt: TGTGCCAGCAGTCCTCCCGGGACTAGGTCCGGTGAGCAGTTCTTC
CDR3aa: CASSPPGTRSGEQFF

abundance: once
v_gene: TRBV19
d_gene: .
j_gene: TRBJ1-2
CDR3nt: TGTGCCAGTAACAGTCAAAACGGGGACTATGGCTACACCTTC
CDR3aa: CASNSQNGDYGYTF

abundance: .
v_gene: TRBV27
d_gene: TRBD2
j_gene: TRBJ2-7
CDR3nt: TGTGCCAGCAGCCTAGCGGGATACACCTACGAGCAGTACTTC
CDR3aa: CASSLAGYTYEQYF

abundance: .
v_gene: TRBV19
d_gene: .
j_gene: TRBJ1-5
CDR3nt: TGTGCCAGTAGTATGCGGGTCCTGGGGAGCAATCAGCCCCAGCATTTT
CDR3aa: CASSMRVLGSNQPQHF

abundance: .
v_gene: TRBV5-1
d_gene: TRBD1
j_gene: TRBJ2-1
CDR3nt: TGCGCCAGCAGCTTGGCTTTTGACAGGGGTGAGCAGTTCTTC
CDR3aa: CASSLAFDRGEQFF

abundance: .
v_gene: TRBV19
d_gene: .
j_gene: TRBJ2-2
CDR3nt: TGTGCCAGTAGTGCAACAGGGAAGGCCGGGGAGCTGTTTTTT
CDR3aa: CASSATGKAGELFF

abundance: .
v_gene: TRBV4-1
d_gene: .
j_gene: TRBJ1-1
CDR3nt: TGCGCCAGCAGCCTGGAGGGTACCCGCGGAGGCACTGAAGCTTTCTTT
CDR3aa: CASSLEGTRGGTEAFF

abundance: medium-sized
v_gene: TRBV14
d_gene: .
j_gene: TRBJ1-1
CDR3nt: TGTGCCAGCAGTCGAGTCGTGAACACTGAAGCTTTCTTT
CDR3aa: CASSRVVNTEAFF

abundance: .
v_gene: TRBV5-1
d_gene: .
j_gene: TRBJ1-2
CDR3nt: TGCGCCAGCAGCCGGGGAGCAGGGGAGGGCTACACCTTC
CDR3aa: CASSRGAGEGYTF

abundance: .
v_gene: TRBV7-2
d_gene: .
j_gene: TRBJ2-6
CDR3nt: TGTGCCAGCAGCTTTTACCCTGGGGCCAACGTCCTGACTTTC
CDR3aa: CASSFYPGANVLTF

abundance: .
v_gene: TRBV5-1
d_gene: .
j_gene: TRBJ2-3
CDR3nt: TGCGCCAGCAGCTTGGATCCCCTAGGCGTTGCAGATACGCAGTATTTT
CDR3aa: CASSLDPLGVADTQYF